These 20 T cell receptor beta chains were sequenced from one sample in a study of blood T cell repertoires in COVID-19. Generated by immunoSEQ multiplex PCR, the TCRdb table keeps only in-frame clones and is missing some. The sample shows some 200,000 clones, about 90% of them seen only once. The source material was peripheral blood. The source of these receptors is a man between 35 and 55 years old with active or convalescent COVID-19.

This chain uses TRBV27 with TRBJ2-2; D call uncertain. Germline assignment: CDR1 MNHEY and CDR2 SMNVEV (reference sequence). V gave up 3 bases and J gave up 3 bases, with 8 bases separating them. The CDR3 extends over 14 amino acids. CDR3 bases: TGTGCCAGCAGTTTGTCATACTACACCGGGGAGCTGTTTTTT. Translating it yields CASSLSYYTGELFF.

The J gene is TRBJ1-2, the V gene TRBV6-5; a weak D match, TRBD1 (5 bases). CDR3 length: 12 residues. Germline lookup yields CDR1 MNHEY and CDR2 SVGAGI. The V end was cut by 6 bases, the J end by 4 bases, with 9 bases between. The chain's CDR3 is CASRRDSYGYTF. The CDR3 DNA is TGTGCCAGCAGACGCGACAGCTATGGCTACACCTTC.

The gene calls are TRBV24-1 and TRBJ2-5, with D possibly TRBD2 on 5 matching bases. The germline gives CDR1 KGHDR, CDR2 SFDVKD. The CDR3 is 13 residues long. V shed 8 bases and J shed 0 bases, with 9 bases lying between them. The chain's CDR3 is CATKSADQETQYF. The DNA for the CDR3 is TGTGCCACCAAGTCAGCGGACCAAGAGACCCAGTACTTC.

This clone was seen a handful of times. The gene calls are TRBV28 and TRBJ1-6; D remains ambiguous. The germline CDR1 and CDR2 sequences are MDHEN and SYDVKM. This CDR3 has 13 amino acids. Trimming took off 2 bases at V and 17 bases at J, with 16 bases between the two ends. The CDR3 DNA sequence: TGTGCCAGCAGTTTAAAGCAGGAAACGTCTTTCCACTTT. Translating it yields CASSLKQETSFHF.

The V and J genes are TRBV14 and TRBJ2-5, with 9 nucleotides matching TRBD1. This CDR3 is 13 amino acids long. With 5 bases clipped from V and 4 bases from J, the junction kept 2 bases outside the gene matches. The germline CDR1 and CDR2 sequences are SGHDN and FVKESK. Here the CDR3 DNA reads TGTGCCAGCAGCAACAGGGGGCGAGAGACCCAGTACTTC. Amino acids: CASSNRGRETQYF.

The table lists this clone with a few counts. The genes are TRBV6-5 and TRBJ1-1, with D perhaps matching TRBD1 (6 bases). The CDR3 runs 13 residues. Trimming pared 5 bases from V and 6 bases from J, leaving 13 bases between. CDR1 is MNHEY and CDR2 is SVGAGI in the germline V gene. The CDR3 sequence is CASSMTGNPEAFF. DNA of the CDR3: TGTGCCAGCAGTATGACAGGCAATCCTGAAGCTTTCTTT.

The chain employs TRBV5-4 and TRBJ2-7; 12 bases line up with TRBD2. The V segment lost 2 bases and the J segment 3 bases; nucleotides outside the gene matches: 6. CDR1 is SGHNT, CDR2 YYREEE, per germline (reference sequence). This CDR3 spans 16 amino acids. The CDR3 sequence: CASSLPLAGGLYEQYF. CDR3 coding DNA: TGTGCCAGCAGCTTACCCCTAGCGGGGGGGCTCTACGAGCAGTACTTC. Using reference TRBV5-4 and TRBJ2-7 for the parts outside the CDR3, the full variable domain is ETGVTQSPTHLIKTRGQQVTLRCSSQSGHNTVSWYQQALGQGPQFIFQYYREEENGRGNFPPRFSGLQFPNYSSELNVNALELDDSALYLCASSLPLAGGLYEQYFGPGTRLTVT.

The rearrangement joins TRBV27 to TRBJ2-7; 8 positions agree with TRBD1. After removal of 2 bases from V and 3 bases from J, the junction contained 9 bases not matched to a gene. This CDR3 spans 16 amino acids. Looked up from germline, CDR1 is MNHEY and CDR2 is SMNVEV (reference sequence). CDR3 nucleotide sequence: TGTGCCAGCAGTTTACAGGGGGCGAACCACTTCTACGAGCAGTACTTC. Translated, it gives CASSLQGANHFYEQYF.

A single count supports this clone. The chain employs TRBV5-1 and TRBJ2-1; 10 bases map to TRBD1. Germline V gene sequence: CDR1 SGHRS, CDR2 YFSETQ. Trimming cost V 0 bases and J 7 bases; bases outside gene matches: 4. The CDR3 is 15 residues long. The CDR3 DNA reads TGCGCCAGCAGCTTGGGCGGGACAGGGGTAAATGAGCAGTTCTTC. This encodes CASSLGGTGVNEQFF.

This chain joins TRBV27 and TRBJ2-5; TRBD1 agrees at 7 bases. In germline, CDR1 is MNHEY, CDR2 SMNVEV (reference sequence). Germline trimming cut 6 bases from V and 2 bases from J; bases unmatched to any gene: 9. The CDR3 is 15 amino acids. CDR3 in DNA: TGTGCCAGCAGCCTAACGGGCAGGGGGCAAGAGACCCAGTACTTC. This translates into CASSLTGRGQETQYF.

The gene calls are TRBV5-1 and TRBJ1-2, with D perhaps matching TRBD1 (5 bases). CDR3 length: 16 amino acids. CDR1 and CDR2 (germline): SGHRS, YFSETQ. V dropped 0 bases and J dropped 7 bases, with 19 bases sitting between them. The DNA of the CDR3 is TGCGCCAGCAGCTTGGACGAGTCCGGGACTGGATCTGGCTACACCTTC. This sequence encodes CASSLDESGTGSGYTF.

The chain carries TRBV21-1 and TRBJ2-7; no DNA check was done on the table's D call, TRBD1. TRBV21-1 is assigned pseudogene status. This CDR3 comprises 16 residues. The CDR3 reads CASSKVSQGSSYEQYF. The CDR3 DNA follows: TGTGCCAGCAGCAAAGTGAGCCAGGGGAGCTCCTACGAGCAGTACTTC.

The table lists this clone with a count of one. J is TRBJ2-7 and V is TRBV5-4, with TRBD2 matching 11 bases. Per the germline V gene, CDR1 is SGHNT and CDR2 is YYREEE (reference sequence). The CDR3 has 15 residues. V lost 4 bases to trimming and J lost 2 bases; unmatched junction nucleotides: 5. The CDR3 DNA reads TGTGCCAGCAGCGAGACTAGCGGGGCGGCCTACGAGCAGTACTTC. This sequence encodes CASSETSGAAYEQYF.

This rearrangement joins TRBV25-1 to TRBJ2-3; D unresolved. Looked up from germline, CDR1 is MGHDK and CDR2 is SYGVNS. The CDR3 runs 11 residues. The germline V and J ends were trimmed by 4 bases and 4 bases, with 3 bases remaining between them. The CDR3, as DNA: TGTGCCAGCAGTGTATCAGATACGCAGTATTTT. Protein: CASSVSDTQYF. The complete variable domain, with remaining parts taken from reference TRBV25-1 and TRBJ2-3, reads EADIYQTPRYLVIGTGKKITLECSQTMGHDKMYWYQQDPGMELHLIHYSYGVNSTEKGDLSSESTVSRIRTEHFPLTLESARPSHTSQYLCASSVSDTQYFGPGTRLTVL.

The chain recombines TRBV5-6 with TRBJ2-5, with D tentatively TRBD2 (5 bases). This CDR3 comprises 16 residues. Germline CDR1 and CDR2: SGHDT and YYEEEE. The ends were cut back, 4 bases at V and 1 base at J, with 17 bases in the middle. Here the CDR3 reads CASSTTIGRGQETQYF. In DNA form, the CDR3 reads TGTGCCAGCAGCACCACCATCGGACGGGGCCAAGAGACCCAGTACTTC.

The chain joins TRBV6-1 to TRBJ1-2; a weak D match, TRBD1 (5 bases). The germline CDR1 and CDR2 sequences are MNHNS and SASEGT. This CDR3 comprises 14 residues. Trimming took 3 bases from V and 4 from J, leaving 12 bases between them. The CDR3 sequence: CASSEGGRAYGYTF. As DNA, the CDR3 is TGTGCCAGCAGTGAGGGGGGTAGGGCCTATGGCTACACCTTC.

V and J are TRBV15 and TRBJ1-3, with D maybe TRBD1 (6 bases). The V gene lost 1 base and the J gene lost 2 bases, with 12 bases spanning the gap. CDR1 LNHNV and CDR2 YYDKDF come from the germline V gene (reference sequence). The CDR3 runs 16 residues. DNA of the CDR3: TGTGCCACCAGCAGAGGAGGAGCAGGGGCTGGAAACACCATATATTTT. Translation: CATSRGGAGAGNTIYF.

This clone was seen only once. The gene calls are TRBV28 and TRBJ1-5; possible D gene TRBD1, 5 bases. Trimming pared 1 base from V and 7 bases from J, leaving 11 bases between. CDR1 is MDHEN and CDR2 is SYDVKM in the germline V gene. The CDR3 is 14 residues long. The CDR3 sequence is CASSLSQGGQPQHF. CDR3 coding DNA: TGTGCCAGCAGTTTATCCCAGGGTGGGCAGCCCCAGCATTTT. Full variable domain (rest looked up from reference TRBV28 and TRBJ1-5): DVKVTQSSRYLVKRTGEKVFLECVQDMDHENMFWYRQDPGLGLRLIYFSYDVKMKEKGDIPEGYSVSREKKERFSLILESASTNQTSMYLCASSLSQGGQPQHFGDGTRLSIL.

DNA of the CDR3: TGCGCCAGCAGCCCCGGGGTCGGAAACACCATATATTTT. Protein product: CASSPGVGNTIYF. V and J are TRBV5-1 and TRBJ1-3, with D unclear. V dropped 4 bases and J dropped 4 bases, with 9 bases sitting between them. The CDR3 contains 13 residues. Germline loops: CDR1 SGHRS, CDR2 YFSETQ.

The chain recombines TRBV19 with TRBJ1-6; D might be TRBD1 (5 bases). The CDR3 is 15 residues long. The V gene lost 1 base and the J gene lost 10 bases, with 14 bases spanning the gap. Germline CDR1 reads LNHDA; CDR2 reads SQIVND (reference sequence). The CDR3 DNA is TGTGCCAGTAGTATAGCTAAACCCTCAGGGTCACCCCTCCACTTT. Protein sequence: CASSIAKPSGSPLHF. The full variable domain, completed using reference TRBV19 and TRBJ1-6, is DGGITQSPKYLFRKEGQNVTLSCEQNLNHDAMYWYRQDPGQGLRLIYYSQIVNDFQKGDIAEGYSVSREKKESFPLTVTSAQKNPTAFYLCASSIAKPSGSPLHFGNGTRLTVT.